These 19 T cell receptor beta chains share one sample of origin, sequenced in a study of blood T cell repertoires in COVID-19. TCRdb keeps only in-frame clones here, not all; method: immunoSEQ multiplex PCR. Of some 380,000 clones listed, about 87% are singletons. Sequencing input: PBMCs or T cells enriched from blood (not recorded which). These receptors all stem from a young man who had recovered from COVID-19.

This sequence joins TRBV29-1 and TRBJ1-1; tentatively, D is TRBD1 (5 bases). CDR3 size: 14 residues. In germline, CDR1 is SQVTM, CDR2 ANQGSEA. The V end lost 5 bases, the J end lost 7 bases, and 20 bases lay between the germline ends. The CDR3 sequence: CSVKSREGAGEAFF. The DNA of the CDR3 is TGCAGCGTTAAGTCCAGGGAGGGCGCGGGTGAAGCTTTCTTT.

The chain uses TRBV6-2 or TRBV6-3 and TRBJ2-5, with 8 bases matching TRBD2. CDR1 is MNHEY and CDR2 is SVGEGT in the germline V gene. This CDR3 comprises 15 residues. The junction had 6 bases not matched to a gene; V was cut back by 2 bases and J by 4 bases. Here the CDR3 reads CASSYRTSKGETQYF. The CDR3 nucleotides read TGTGCCAGCAGTTACAGGACTAGCAAGGGAGAGACCCAGTACTTC.

V usage is TRBV19 and J usage is TRBJ1-2, with TRBD1 matching 10 bases. V lost 4 bases and J lost 7; bases outside the gene matches: 9. There are 15 residues in the CDR3. CDR1 and CDR2 (germline): LNHDA, SQIVND (reference sequence). The CDR3 bases are TGTGCCAGTAGTACCACGAGGACAGGGGGATCTGGCTACACCTTC. Residues: CASSTTRTGGSGYTF.

The CDR3 sequence is CASRQEAGDGLFF. The CDR3 DNA follows: TGTGCCAGCAGGCAAGAGGCGGGGGATGGGCTGTTTTTT. This chain connects TRBV11-2 to TRBJ1-4, with D possibly TRBD1 on 5 matching bases. Germline V CDR1 and CDR2: SGHAT, FQNNGV. The CDR3 has 13 amino acids. V shed 6 bases and J shed 14 bases, with 19 bases lying between them.

This chain joins TRBV28 and TRBJ2-2; D uncertain. Germline CDR1 and CDR2: MDHEN and SYDVKM. The CDR3 runs to 13 residues. The ends were cut back, 4 bases at V and 1 base at J, with 4 bases in the middle. Here the CDR3 reads CASSSVNTGELFF. CDR3 DNA: TGTGCCAGCAGTTCAGTGAACACCGGGGAGCTGTTTTTT.

The chain uses TRBV4-1 and TRBJ1-5; D ambiguous. The CDR3 contains 13 residues. Germline CDR1 reads MGHRA; CDR2 reads YSYEKL. The V gene lost 1 base and the J gene lost 3 bases, with 4 bases spanning the gap. The CDR3 protein is CASSQANNQPQHF. The CDR3 DNA reads as TGCGCCAGCAGCCAAGCTAACAATCAGCCCCAGCATTTT.

This chain links TRBV20-1 with TRBJ1-5, with 10 bases fitting TRBD1. V lost 4 bases and J lost 3; bases outside the gene matches: 6. Germline values: CDR1 DFQATT, CDR2 SNEGSKA (reference sequence). This CDR3 contains 15 residues. CDR3 protein: CSATETGGFNQPQHF. CDR3 sequence (DNA): TGCAGTGCTACTGAGACAGGGGGCTTCAATCAGCCCCAGCATTTT.

V usage is TRBV4-2 and J usage is TRBJ2-3; TRBD2 is a possible D gene (7 bases). The CDR3 has 16 amino acids. The V end was cut by 6 bases, the J end by 2 bases, with 18 bases between. CDR1 and CDR2 (germline): LGHNA, YNFKEQ. The CDR3 bases are TGTGCCAGCAGTTTAACGGGGGGCCTATACACAGATACGCAGTATTTT. Protein product: CASSLTGGLYTDTQYF.

The rearrangement links TRBV6-5 to TRBJ1-2; D is undetermined. This CDR3 comprises 15 residues. Deletions cut 5 bases from V and 8 bases from J, with 21 bases between. Germline CDR1 MNHEY, CDR2 SVGAGI. The CDR3 coding sequence is TGTGCCAGCAGTCCCCGTGCAGAACCGCGGGAAGGCTACACCTTC. Translating gives CASSPRAEPREGYTF.

V gene TRBV29-1 combines with J gene TRBJ2-1; perhaps TRBD2 as D (6 bases). The CDR3 contains 15 residues. Trimming removed 1 base from V and 8 bases from J, with 18 bases in between. In germline, CDR1 is SQVTM, CDR2 ANQGSEA. The CDR3 DNA sequence: TGCAGCGTTGAAGCGGTGTCAGGGAGGATCTATGAGCAGTTCTTC. It encodes CSVEAVSGRIYEQFF.

This clone was detected only once. The gene calls are TRBV19 and TRBJ1-6; D is possibly TRBD1 (6 bases). The V end was cut by 7 bases, the J end by 10 bases, with 17 bases between. This CDR3 comprises 14 residues. Germline values: CDR1 LNHDA, CDR2 SQIVND (reference sequence). CDR3 in DNA: TGTGCCAGTACCTTAGGGGGTTTGGGATCACCCCTCCACTTT. Protein sequence: CASTLGGLGSPLHF.

V gene TRBV21-1 combines with J gene TRBJ2-5; TRBD2 reflects the table's D call only, with no check against the DNA. TRBV21-1 is a known pseudogene. CDR3 length equals 17 residues. CDR3 in DNA: TGTGCCAGCAGCAAAGATGCACCGGGACTAGCGGACGAGACCCAGTACTTC. This codes for CASSKDAPGLADETQYF.

The chain links TRBV9 to TRBJ2-7; D is perhaps TRBD1 (6 bases). Germline assignment: CDR1 SGDLS and CDR2 YYNGEE. This CDR3 comprises 16 residues. V was pared by 0 bases and J by 0 bases, with 13 bases between. CDR3 sequence: CASSVGVAGASYEQYF. The CDR3 nucleotides are TGTGCCAGCAGCGTAGGTGTGGCAGGGGCCTCCTACGAGCAGTACTTC.

The rearrangement uses TRBV9 and TRBJ2-2, with 12 bases fitting TRBD2. This CDR3 spans 17 amino acids. With 3 bases clipped from V and 3 bases from J, the junction kept 6 bases outside the gene matches. Germline values: CDR1 SGDLS, CDR2 YYNGEE. This CDR3 is CASSETSGGPDTGELFF. The CDR3 DNA reads TGTGCCAGCAGCGAGACTAGCGGGGGACCAGACACCGGGGAGCTGTTTTTT.

The chain carries TRBV25-1 and TRBJ2-1; a weak D match, TRBD2 (6 bases). Germline assignment: CDR1 MGHDK and CDR2 SYGVNS. Trimming shortened V by 4 bases and J by 4 bases, and 17 bases separated the two germline ends. This CDR3 comprises 16 residues. CDR3 in amino acids: CASSALTSFSYNEQFF. The CDR3 DNA reads TGTGCCAGCAGTGCGTTGACTAGTTTTTCATACAATGAGCAGTTCTTC. The variable domain in full, with the rest retrieved from reference TRBV25-1 and TRBJ2-1, is EADIYQTPRYLVIGTGKKITLECSQTMGHDKMYWYQQDPGMELHLIHYSYGVNSTEKGDLSSESTVSRIRTEHFPLTLESARPSHTSQYLCASSALTSFSYNEQFFGPGTRLTVL.

The chain couples TRBV3-1 (or the pseudogene TRBV3-2) to TRBJ1-2; 10 positions match TRBD1. Germline values: CDR1 LGHDT, CDR2 YNNKEL (reference sequence). The CDR3 loop spans 17 amino acids. The junction had 11 bases not matched to a gene; V was cut back by 3 bases and J by 4 bases. CDR3 DNA sequence: TGTGCCAGCAGCCATCCCCCGTCGACAGGGGGCCTCTATGGCTACACCTTC. It specifies CASSHPPSTGGLYGYTF.

A remark on this clone: Other DNA sequences from this sample encode an identical CDR3 as well. V and J are TRBV27 and TRBJ1-6, with 10 nucleotides matching TRBD1. The V gene's germline CDR1 is MNHEY and CDR2 SMNVEV (reference sequence). CDR3 size: 15 residues. Trimming at V came to 5 bases and at J to 7 bases, leaving 5 bases not matched to a gene. The CDR3 is CASSPRDRGNSPLHF. CDR3 in DNA: TGTGCCAGCAGTCCCCGGGACAGGGGAAATTCACCCCTCCACTTT.

The V call is TRBV3-1 (or the pseudogene TRBV3-2), the J call TRBJ1-5; D is possibly TRBD1 (5 bases). Trimming shortened V by 1 base and J by 0 bases, and 10 bases separated the two germline ends. The CDR3 runs to 16 residues. Germline V lookup: CDR1 LGHDT, CDR2 YNNKEL (reference sequence). The DNA for the CDR3 is TGTGCCAGCAGCCAAGGAACAGGCAATAGCAATCAGCCCCAGCATTTT. It translates to CASSQGTGNSNQPQHF.

This rearrangement joins TRBV6-6 to TRBJ1-5, with a tentative D call TRBD1 (6 bases). Germline V CDR1 and CDR2: MNHNY, SVGAGI (reference sequence). With 5 bases removed from V and 1 base from J, the gap between germline ends came to 18 bases. The length of the CDR3 is 17 residues. The CDR3 sequence is CASSPPRGGRSNQPQHF. CDR3 DNA sequence: TGTGCCAGCAGTCCCCCCAGGGGCGGGAGGAGCAATCAGCCCCAGCATTTT.